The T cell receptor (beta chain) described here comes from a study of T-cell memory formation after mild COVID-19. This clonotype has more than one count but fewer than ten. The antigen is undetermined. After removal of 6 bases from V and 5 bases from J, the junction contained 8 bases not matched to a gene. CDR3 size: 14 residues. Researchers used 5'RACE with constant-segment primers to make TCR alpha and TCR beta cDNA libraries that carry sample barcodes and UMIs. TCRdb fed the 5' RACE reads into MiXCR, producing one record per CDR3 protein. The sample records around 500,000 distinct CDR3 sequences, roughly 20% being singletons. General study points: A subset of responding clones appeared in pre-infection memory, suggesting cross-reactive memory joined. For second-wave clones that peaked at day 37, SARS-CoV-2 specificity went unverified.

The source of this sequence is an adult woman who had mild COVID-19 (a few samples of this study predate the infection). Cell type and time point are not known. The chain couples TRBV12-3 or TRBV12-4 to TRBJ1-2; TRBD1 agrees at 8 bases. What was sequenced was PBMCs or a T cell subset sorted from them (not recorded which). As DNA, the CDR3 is TGTGCCAGCAGCACTTCGGACAGGGATTATGGCTACACCTTC. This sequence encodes CASSTSDRDYGYTF.